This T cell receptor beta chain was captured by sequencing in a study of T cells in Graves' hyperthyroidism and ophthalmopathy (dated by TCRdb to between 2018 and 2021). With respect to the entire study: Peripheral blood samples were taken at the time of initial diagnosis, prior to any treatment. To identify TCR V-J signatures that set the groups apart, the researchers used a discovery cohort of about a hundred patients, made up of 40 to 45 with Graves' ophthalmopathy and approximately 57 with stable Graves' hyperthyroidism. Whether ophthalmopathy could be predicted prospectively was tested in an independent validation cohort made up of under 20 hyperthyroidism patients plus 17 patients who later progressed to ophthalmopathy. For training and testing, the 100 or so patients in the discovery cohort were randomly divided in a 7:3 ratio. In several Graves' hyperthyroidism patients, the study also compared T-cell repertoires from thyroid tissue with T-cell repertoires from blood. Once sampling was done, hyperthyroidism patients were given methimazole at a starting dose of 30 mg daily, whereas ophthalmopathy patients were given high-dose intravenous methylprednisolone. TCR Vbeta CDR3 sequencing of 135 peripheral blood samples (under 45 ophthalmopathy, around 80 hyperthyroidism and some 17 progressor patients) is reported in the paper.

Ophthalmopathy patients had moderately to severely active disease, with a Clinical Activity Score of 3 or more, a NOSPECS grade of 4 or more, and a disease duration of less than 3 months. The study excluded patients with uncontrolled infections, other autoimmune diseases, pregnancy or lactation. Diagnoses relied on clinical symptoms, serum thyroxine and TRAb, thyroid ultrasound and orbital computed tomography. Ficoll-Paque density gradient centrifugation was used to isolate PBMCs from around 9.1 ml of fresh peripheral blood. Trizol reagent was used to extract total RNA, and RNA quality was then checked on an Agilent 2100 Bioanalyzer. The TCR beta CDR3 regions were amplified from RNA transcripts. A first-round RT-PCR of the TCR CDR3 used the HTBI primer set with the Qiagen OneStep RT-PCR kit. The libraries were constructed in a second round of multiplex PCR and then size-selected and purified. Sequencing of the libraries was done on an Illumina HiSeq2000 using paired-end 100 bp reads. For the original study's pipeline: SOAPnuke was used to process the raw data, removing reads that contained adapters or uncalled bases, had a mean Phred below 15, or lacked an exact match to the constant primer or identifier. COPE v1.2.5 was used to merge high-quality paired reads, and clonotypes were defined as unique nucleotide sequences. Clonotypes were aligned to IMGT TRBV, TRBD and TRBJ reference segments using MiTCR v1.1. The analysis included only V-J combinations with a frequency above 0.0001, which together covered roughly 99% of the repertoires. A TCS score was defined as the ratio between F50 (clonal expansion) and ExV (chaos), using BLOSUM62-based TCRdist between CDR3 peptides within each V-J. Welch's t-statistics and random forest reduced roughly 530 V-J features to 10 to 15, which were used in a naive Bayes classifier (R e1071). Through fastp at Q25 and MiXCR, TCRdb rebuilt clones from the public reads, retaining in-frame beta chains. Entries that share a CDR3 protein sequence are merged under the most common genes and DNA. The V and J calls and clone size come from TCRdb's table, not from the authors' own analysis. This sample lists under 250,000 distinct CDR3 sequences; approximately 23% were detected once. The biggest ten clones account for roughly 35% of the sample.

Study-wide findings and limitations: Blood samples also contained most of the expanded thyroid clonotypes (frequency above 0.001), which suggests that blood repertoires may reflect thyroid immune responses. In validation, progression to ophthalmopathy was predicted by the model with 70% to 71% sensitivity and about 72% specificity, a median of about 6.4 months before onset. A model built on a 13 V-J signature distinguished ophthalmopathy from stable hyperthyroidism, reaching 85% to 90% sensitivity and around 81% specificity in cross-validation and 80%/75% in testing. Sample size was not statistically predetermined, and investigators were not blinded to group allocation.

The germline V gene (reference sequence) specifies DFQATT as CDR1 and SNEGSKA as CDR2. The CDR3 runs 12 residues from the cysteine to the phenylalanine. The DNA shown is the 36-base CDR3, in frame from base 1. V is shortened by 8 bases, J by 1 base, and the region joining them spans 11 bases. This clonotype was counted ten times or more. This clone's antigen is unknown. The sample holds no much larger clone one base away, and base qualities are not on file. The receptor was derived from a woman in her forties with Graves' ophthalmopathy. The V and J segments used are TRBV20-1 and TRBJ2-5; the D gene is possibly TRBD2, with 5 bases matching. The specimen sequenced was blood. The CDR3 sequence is CSHSVLQETQYF. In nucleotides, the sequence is TGCAGTCATAGCGTGCTCCAAGAGACCCAGTACTTC.